Below, one T cell receptor beta chain is given with its context. The clone's antigen remains unknown. Nothing much larger sits one base from this clone, and base qualities are not available. The CDR3 regions of human TCRbeta chains were subjected to immunosequencing. The study's processing was this. Repertoire TCRs were matched against a reference library of SARS-CoV-2-specific TCRs generated with the MIRA antigen-specificity platform. Breadth was defined as the fraction of unique TCRs that were SARS-CoV-2-associated. Depth was defined as the fraction of total T cells that were SARS-CoV-2-associated. Each spike-specific TCR was assigned to its reactive spike region and to a CD4 or CD8 class using the MIRA data. Log10-transformed breadth and depth values were compared by one-way ANOVA with Sidak's multiple comparisons tests. The table was pulled from immuneACCESS by TCRdb, which kept in-frame rearrangements only. Such tables lose some clones; where checked, under half of the loss comes from unresolved V genes, and the rest has no known cause. V and J calls and clone size come straight from that table; D and trimming were deduced from the DNA. The sample profile shows 100,000 to 120,000 clones; roughly nine tenths of them were found once. The top ten clonotypes cover about 1.6% of the sample.

The data were obtained in a study of T cell responses to AZD1222 COVID-19 vaccine (dated by TCRdb to the early 2020s). As for the study more broadly: AZD1222 recipients given second doses at about 4 weeks or at about 12 weeks were pooled, since spike-specific TCR depth and breadth were not found to differ between the two schedules. TCR sequencing was performed for 230 to 250 trial participants, of whom 200 to 220 were given two doses of AZD1222 and approximately 25 were given two doses of MenACWY control vaccine. Trial participants were enrolled by age into subgroups of 18-55, 56-69 and 70-plus years, and around 150, 28 and 57 TCR-sequenced participants, respectively, were included in these subgroups.

Reading the label with the study, this specimen's time point is: baseline before first vaccination. Vaccinee samples were obtained from the UK trials COV001 and COV002, which included a single-blind randomized controlled phase 2/3 trial of AZD1222 (ChAdOx1 nCoV-19) in healthy adults. For TCRbeta chain sequencing, PBMC samples from trial participants were taken at day 0 and at day 28 after the second dose. The paper as a whole reports these results and caveats: Only 5 to 7 AZD1222 recipients were SARS-CoV-2 seropositive at baseline, limiting conclusions about previously exposed vaccinees. Most participants were white British and females outnumbered males, and the authors suggested that clonal diversity may have been underestimated. Epitopes outside the regions mutated in the B.1.351 and B.1.1.7 variants were reportedly recognized by nearly half of the unique spike-specific TCRs. The 56-69-year group was small, and its depth increase did not reach significance, likely because of low power. After two AZD1222 doses, both the breadth and the depth of spike-specific TCRs were significantly higher than at day 0 and than in MenACWY recipients. Vaccine-associated CD4 TCRs spanned the whole spike protein, with dominant responses in regions 160-218 and 743-854. Because no day 14 peak-response samples were available, repertoires were characterized only after the peak T cell response.

As encoded in the germline V gene, CDR1 is SGHDN while CDR2 is FVKESK. Trimming accounts for 4 bases at V and 4 bases at J, while the number of junction bases matched to no gene is 6. From its cysteine to its phenylalanine, the CDR3 spans 16 amino acids. The read is trimmed to its CDR3 DNA, 48 bases read in frame from base 1. The sequence links TRBV14 to TRBJ2-1; the junction holds 11 bases that match TRBD1. The TCR comes from an adult in good health. The sample consisted of peripheral blood, taken on day 0 of AZD1222 vaccination. The DNA sequence reads TGTGCCAGCAGCCGTCGGGGACAGGGGGAATACAATGAGCAGTTCTTC. It encodes CASSRRGQGEYNEQFF.